Shown below are 10 T cell receptor beta chains from a single sample sequenced in a study of shared clonotypes between healthy human individuals (dated by TCRdb to 2018 to 2020). Library prep was done by the immunoSEQ multiplex PCR assay. TCRdb's version of the immuneACCESS table is confined to in-frame rearrangements and falls short of the full clone set. An unresolved V gene accounts for under half of the shortfall where checked; the remainder is of unknown origin. The sample contains more than 2,000,000 clones, more than 90% of them found a single time. The ten largest clones capture 0.11% to 0.15% of the sample. The sample consisted of naive CD4+ T cells sorted from blood. This specimen's cell subset or site label, per the study, means: CD45RA+ positively selected. These TCRs come from a man aged 18 to 30 in good health.

The V and J genes are TRBV5-4 and TRBJ1-5, with D perhaps matching TRBD1 (5 bases). V shed 4 bases and J shed 5 bases, with 16 bases lying between them. CDR1 SGHNT and CDR2 YYREEE come from the germline V gene (reference sequence). This CDR3 comprises 15 residues. CDR3 in amino acids: CASSAGPLRDQPQHF. As DNA, the CDR3 is TGTGCCAGCAGCGCGGGACCGCTTAGGGATCAGCCCCAGCATTTT.

This rearrangement joins TRBV5-1 to TRBJ1-1; D perhaps matches TRBD1 (5 bases). The germline V gene has CDR1 SGHRS and CDR2 YFSETQ. Trimming left V 0 bases short and J 6 bases short, with 9 bases between. This CDR3 has 13 amino acids. The CDR3, as DNA: TGCGCCAGCAGCTTGGACTGGGGCCCTGAAGCTTTCTTT. It codes for CASSLDWGPEAFF.

The chain employs TRBV7-2 and TRBJ1-1; a possible D gene is TRBD1 (5 bases). The length of the CDR3 is 15 residues. V was clipped by 1 base and J by 6 bases, with 15 bases between them. The V gene's germline CDR1 is SGHTA and CDR2 FQGNSA. The CDR3 loop is CASSLGGRASAEAFF. For the CDR3, the DNA is TGTGCCAGCAGCTTAGGTGGCAGGGCAAGCGCTGAAGCTTTCTTT.

This chain joins TRBV7-2 and TRBJ2-7; D unresolved. Germline loops: CDR1 SGHTA, CDR2 FQGNSA. The CDR3 length is 12 residues. The V gene lost 2 bases and the J gene lost 7 bases, with 9 bases spanning the gap. The CDR3 here is CASSLNIGEQYF. In nucleotides, the CDR3 is TGTGCCAGCAGCTTAAATATCGGAGAGCAGTACTTC.

The chain has TRBV7-3 and TRBJ1-1, with unresolved D. Trimming took off 5 bases at V and 0 bases at J, with 7 bases between the two ends. This CDR3 contains 13 residues. Germline-derived CDR1 and CDR2 are SGHTA and FQGTGA. This CDR3 is CASSPYMNTEAFF. Here the CDR3 DNA reads TGTGCCAGCAGCCCCTACATGAACACTGAAGCTTTCTTT.

This clone turned up a few times. The J gene is TRBJ1-6, the V gene TRBV6-5; D may be TRBD1 (6 bases). CDR1 MNHEY and CDR2 SVGAGI come from the germline V gene. With 4 bases removed from V and 7 bases from J, the gap between germline ends came to 17 bases. The CDR3 extends over 16 amino acids. The CDR3, as DNA: TGTGCCAGCAGTTCGTACTCTAGGGGGGACAATTCACCCCTCCACTTT. Translating it yields CASSSYSRGDNSPLHF.

The chain links TRBV7-2 to TRBJ1-2; 8 nucleotides agree with TRBD1. This CDR3 has 14 residues. J lost 3 bases, V lost 4 bases, and 4 bases had no gene match. Germline V lookup: CDR1 SGHTA, CDR2 FQGNSA. The CDR3 loop is CASSSTGVDYGYTF. The DNA of the CDR3 is TGTGCCAGCAGCTCGACAGGGGTGGACTATGGCTACACCTTC.

The chain's CDR3 is CASTFGLGLAKNNEQFF. CDR3 nucleotides: TGTGCCAGCACCTTTGGACTCGGACTAGCGAAAAACAATGAGCAGTTCTTC. V is TRBV7-3 and J is TRBJ2-1; 9 bases agree with TRBD2. The V and J ends lost 7 bases and 5 bases, in that order; junction bases with no gene match: 15. Germline V gene lookup returns CDR1 SGHTA and CDR2 FQGTGA. This CDR3 region has 17 residues.

The sample holds one count of this clone. The rearrangement joins TRBV7-8 to TRBJ1-1; D call uncertain. Germline CDR1 SGHVS, CDR2 FQNEAQ. CDR3 length: 14 amino acids. V lost 3 bases, J lost 4 bases, and 12 bases lay in between. In DNA, the CDR3 is TGTGCCAGCAGCTTCCCCATCGGGCCCACTGAAGCTTTCTTT. This codes for CASSFPIGPTEAFF.

With regard to this clone: At one of its ends the junction is not consistent with the germline gene, which may arise from a read error. The V and J genes are TRBV25-1 and TRBJ2-7, with 7 bases that match TRBD1. Looked up from germline, CDR1 is MGHDK and CDR2 is SYGVNS. The CDR3 contains 11 residues. The CDR3 loop is CASSDGTAFNF. The CDR3 nucleotides read TGTGCCAGCAGTGACGGGACAGCGTTCAACTTC.